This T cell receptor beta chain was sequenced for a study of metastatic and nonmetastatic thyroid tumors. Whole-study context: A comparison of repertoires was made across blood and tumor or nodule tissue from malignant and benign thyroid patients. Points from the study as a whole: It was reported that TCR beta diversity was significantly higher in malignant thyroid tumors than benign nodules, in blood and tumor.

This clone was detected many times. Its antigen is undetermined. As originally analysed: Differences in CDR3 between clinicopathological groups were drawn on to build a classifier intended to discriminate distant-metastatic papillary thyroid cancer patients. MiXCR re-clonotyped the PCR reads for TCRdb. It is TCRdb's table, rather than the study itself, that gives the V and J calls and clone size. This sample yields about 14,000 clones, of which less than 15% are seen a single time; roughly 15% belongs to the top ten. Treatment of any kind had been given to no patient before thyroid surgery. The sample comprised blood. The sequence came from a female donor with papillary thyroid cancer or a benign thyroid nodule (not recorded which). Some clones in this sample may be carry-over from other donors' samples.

CDR3 nucleotide sequence: TGTGCCAGCAGTGCCCAGGGTTCGATTGCTGAAAAACTGTTTTTT. This codes for CASSAQGSIAEKLFF. The V gene is TRBV2, the J gene TRBJ1-4; D is perhaps TRBD1 (5 bases). Germline lookup yields CDR1 SNHLY and CDR2 FYNNEI. V lost 4 bases to trimming and J lost 7 bases, with 16 bases between them. The CDR3 covers 15 residues.